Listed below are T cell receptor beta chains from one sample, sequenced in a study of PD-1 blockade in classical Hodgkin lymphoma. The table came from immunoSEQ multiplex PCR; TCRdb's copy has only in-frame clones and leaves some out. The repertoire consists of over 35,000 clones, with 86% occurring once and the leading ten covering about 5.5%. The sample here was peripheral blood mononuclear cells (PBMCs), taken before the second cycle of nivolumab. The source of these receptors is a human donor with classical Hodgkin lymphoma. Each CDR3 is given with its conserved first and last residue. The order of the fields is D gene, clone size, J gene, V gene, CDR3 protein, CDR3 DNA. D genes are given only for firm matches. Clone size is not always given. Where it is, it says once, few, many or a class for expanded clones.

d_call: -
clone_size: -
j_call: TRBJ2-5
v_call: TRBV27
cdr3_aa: CASSLGRIAETQYF
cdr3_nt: TGTGCCAGCAGTTTAGGTCGGATAGCTGAGACCCAGTACTTC

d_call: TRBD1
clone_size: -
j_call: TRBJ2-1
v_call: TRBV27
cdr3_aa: CASSLFPAGGIDEQFF
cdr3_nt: TGTGCCAGCAGTTTATTCCCGGCAGGGGGCATAGATGAGCAGTTCTTC

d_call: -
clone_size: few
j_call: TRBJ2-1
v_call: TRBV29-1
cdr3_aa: CSVAGSSYNEQFF
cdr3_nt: TGCAGCGTGGCAGGGAGCTCCTACAATGAGCAGTTCTTC

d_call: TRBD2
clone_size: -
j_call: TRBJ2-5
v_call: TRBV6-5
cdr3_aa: CASSYLSGGAEETQYF
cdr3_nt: TGTGCCAGCAGTTACCTTAGCGGGGGGGCTGAAGAGACCCAGTACTTC

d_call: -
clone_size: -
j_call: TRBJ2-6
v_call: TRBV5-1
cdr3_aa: CASSLGGGSGANVLTF
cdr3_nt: TGCGCCAGCAGCTTGGGAGGGGGGTCTGGGGCCAACGTCCTGACTTTC

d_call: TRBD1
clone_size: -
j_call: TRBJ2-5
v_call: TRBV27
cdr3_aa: CASSSGGRKTQYF
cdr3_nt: TGTGCCAGCAGTTCAGGGGGCCGTAAGACCCAGTACTTC

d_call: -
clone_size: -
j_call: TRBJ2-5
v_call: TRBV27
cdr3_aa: CASSLSWGQETQYF
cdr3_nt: TGTGCCAGCAGTTTATCGTGGGGCCAAGAGACCCAGTACTTC

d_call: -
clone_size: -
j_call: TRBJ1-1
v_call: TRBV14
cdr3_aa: CASSQGGAVATEAFF
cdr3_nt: TGTGCCAGCAGTCAAGGCGGGGCGGTGGCGACTGAAGCTTTCTTT

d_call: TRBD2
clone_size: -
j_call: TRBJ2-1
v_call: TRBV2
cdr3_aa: CASSGSPGTTGNEQFF
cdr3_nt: TGTGCCAGCAGTGGGTCTCCCGGGACTACCGGCAATGAGCAGTTCTTC

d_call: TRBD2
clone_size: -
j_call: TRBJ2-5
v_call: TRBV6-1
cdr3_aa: CATVTSGGKETQYF
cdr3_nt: TGTGCCACCGTGACTAGCGGGGGGAAAGAGACCCAGTACTTC

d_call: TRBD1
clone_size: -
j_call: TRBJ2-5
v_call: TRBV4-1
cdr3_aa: CASSHSQDPSAGGDEETQYF
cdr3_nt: TGCGCCAGCAGCCATTCCCAAGATCCATCCGCAGGGGGCGATGAAGAGACCCAGTACTTC

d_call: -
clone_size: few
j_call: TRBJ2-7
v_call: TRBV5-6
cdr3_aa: CASSRQQGRYEQYF
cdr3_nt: TGTGCCAGCAGCCGTCAACAGGGAAGGTACGAGCAGTACTTC

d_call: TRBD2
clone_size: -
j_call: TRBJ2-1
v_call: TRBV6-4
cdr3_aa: CASSNIAGGYNEQFF
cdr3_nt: TGTGCCAGCAGTAACATAGCGGGCGGCTACAATGAGCAGTTCTTC

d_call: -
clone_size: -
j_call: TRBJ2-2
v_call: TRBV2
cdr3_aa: CASSQTYRAGELFF
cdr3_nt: TGTGCCAGCAGTCAAACCTACCGTGCCGGGGAGCTGTTTTTT

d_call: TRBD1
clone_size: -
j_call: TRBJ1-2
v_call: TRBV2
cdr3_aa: CASTGGALVFGYTF
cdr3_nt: TGTGCCAGCACAGGGGGGGCGCTTGTGTTTGGCTACACCTTC

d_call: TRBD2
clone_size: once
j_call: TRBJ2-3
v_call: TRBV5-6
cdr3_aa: CASILAGGSTDTQYF
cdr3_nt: TGTGCCAGCATCCTAGCGGGGGGGAGCACAGATACGCAGTATTTT

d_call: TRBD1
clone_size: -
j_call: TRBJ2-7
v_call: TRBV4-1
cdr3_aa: CASSQLGTGNYEQYF
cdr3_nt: TGCGCCAGCAGCCAACTCGGGACAGGGAACTACGAGCAGTACTTC

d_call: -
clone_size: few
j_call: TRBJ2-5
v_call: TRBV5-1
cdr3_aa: CASRGSRGETQYF
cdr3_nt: TGCGCCAGCAGGGGAAGCAGAGGGGAGACCCAGTACTTC

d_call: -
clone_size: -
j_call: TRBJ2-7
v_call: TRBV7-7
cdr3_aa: CASSGGQASEQYF
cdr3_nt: TGTGCTAGCAGCGGGGGACAGGCTAGCGAGCAGTACTTC